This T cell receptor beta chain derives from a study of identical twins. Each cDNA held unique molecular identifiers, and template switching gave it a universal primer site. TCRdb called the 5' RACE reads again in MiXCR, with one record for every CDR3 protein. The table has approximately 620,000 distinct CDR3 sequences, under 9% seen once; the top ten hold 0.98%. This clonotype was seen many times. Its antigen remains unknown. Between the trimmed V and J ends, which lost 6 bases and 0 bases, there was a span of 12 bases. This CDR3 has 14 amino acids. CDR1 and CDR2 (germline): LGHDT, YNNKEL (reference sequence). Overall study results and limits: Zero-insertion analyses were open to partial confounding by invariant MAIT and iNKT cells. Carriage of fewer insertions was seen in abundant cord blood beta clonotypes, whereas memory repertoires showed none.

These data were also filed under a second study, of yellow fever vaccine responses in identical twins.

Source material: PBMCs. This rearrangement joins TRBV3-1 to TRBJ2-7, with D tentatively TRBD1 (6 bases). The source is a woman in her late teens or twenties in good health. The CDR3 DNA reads TGTGCCAGCAGGGACAGACCCGACTCCTACGAGCAGTACTTC. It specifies CASRDRPDSYEQYF.